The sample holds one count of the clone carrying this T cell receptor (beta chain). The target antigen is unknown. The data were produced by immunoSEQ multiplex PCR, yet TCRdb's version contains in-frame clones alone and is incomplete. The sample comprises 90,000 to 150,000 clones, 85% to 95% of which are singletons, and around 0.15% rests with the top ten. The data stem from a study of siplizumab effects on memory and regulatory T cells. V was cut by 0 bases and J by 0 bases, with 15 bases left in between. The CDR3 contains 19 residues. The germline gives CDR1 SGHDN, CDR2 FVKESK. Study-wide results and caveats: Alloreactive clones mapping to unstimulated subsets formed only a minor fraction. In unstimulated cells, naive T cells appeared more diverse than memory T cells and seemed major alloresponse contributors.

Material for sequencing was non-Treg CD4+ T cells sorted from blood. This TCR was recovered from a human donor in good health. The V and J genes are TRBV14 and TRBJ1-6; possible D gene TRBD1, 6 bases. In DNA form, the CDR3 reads TGTGCCAGCAGCCAAGATTCGAATAGGGGGAGCTCCTATAATTCACCCCTCCACTTT. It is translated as CASSQDSNRGSSYNSPLHF.